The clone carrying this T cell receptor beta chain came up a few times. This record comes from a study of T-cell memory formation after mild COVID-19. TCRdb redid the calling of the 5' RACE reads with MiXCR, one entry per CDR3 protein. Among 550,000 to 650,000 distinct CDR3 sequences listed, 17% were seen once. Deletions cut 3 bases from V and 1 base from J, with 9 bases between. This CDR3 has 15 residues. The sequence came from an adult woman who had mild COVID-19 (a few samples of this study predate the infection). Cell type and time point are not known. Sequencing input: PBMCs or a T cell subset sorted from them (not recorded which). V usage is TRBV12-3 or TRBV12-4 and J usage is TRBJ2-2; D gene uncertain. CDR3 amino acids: CASSFVPENTGELFF. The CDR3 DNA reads TGTGCCAGCAGTTTTGTACCGGAGAACACCGGGGAGCTGTTTTTT.